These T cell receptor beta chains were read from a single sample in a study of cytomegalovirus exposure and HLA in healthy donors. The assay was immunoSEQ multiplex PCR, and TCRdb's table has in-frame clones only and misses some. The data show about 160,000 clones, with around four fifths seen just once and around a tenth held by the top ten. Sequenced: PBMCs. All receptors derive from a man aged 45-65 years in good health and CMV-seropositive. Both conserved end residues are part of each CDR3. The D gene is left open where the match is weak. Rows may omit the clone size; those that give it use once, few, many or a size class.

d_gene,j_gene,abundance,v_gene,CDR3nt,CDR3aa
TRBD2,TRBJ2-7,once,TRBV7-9,TGTGCCAGCAGCTTCGATCAGCGGGGGGCGAGGGAGCAGTACTTC,CASSFDQRGAREQYF
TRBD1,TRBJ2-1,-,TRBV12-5,TGTGCTAGTGGTTTGGGCGGGACAGGGAGCCGAAACAATGAGCAGTTCTTC,CASGLGGTGSRNNEQFF
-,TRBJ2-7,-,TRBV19,TGTGCCAGTAGTATAGCGGAGGGGGCTGATACTTCTAACTACGAGCAGTACTTC,CASSIAEGADTSNYEQYF
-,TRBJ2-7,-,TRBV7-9,TGTTCCAGCAGCTTTGCCCAGGGGAGCTACGAGCAGTACTTC,CSSSFAQGSYEQYF
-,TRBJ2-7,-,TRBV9,TGTGCCAGCAGCAGTACCGGTGAGGCCCCCCACGAGCAGTACTTC,CASSSTGEAPHEQYF
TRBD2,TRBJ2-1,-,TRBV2,TGTGCCAGCAAACGGCTAGCGGGGGCCCCCAATGAGCAGTTCTTC,CASKRLAGAPNEQFF
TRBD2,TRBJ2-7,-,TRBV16,TGTGCCAGCAGCCATACCGGACTAGCGGGAGAGGGGGAGCAGTACTTC,CASSHTGLAGEGEQYF
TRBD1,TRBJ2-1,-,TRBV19,TGTGCCAGTAGTTTAGGGACAGGGCTCAATGAGCAGTTCTTC,CASSLGTGLNEQFF
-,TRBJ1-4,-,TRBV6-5,TGTGCCAGCAGCAATGGAGGAGCTAATGAAAAACTGTTTTTT,CASSNGGANEKLFF
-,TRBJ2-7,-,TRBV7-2,TGTGCCAGCAGCTTAGGACTGCCCACCTACGAGCAGTACTTC,CASSLGLPTYEQYF
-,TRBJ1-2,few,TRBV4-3,TGCGCCAGCAGCCAAGGAGGTACTCCCGGCTACACCTTC,CASSQGGTPGYTF
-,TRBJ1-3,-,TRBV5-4,TGTGCCAGCAGCTTGGGAGCCCCTGGAAACACCATATATTTT,CASSLGAPGNTIYF
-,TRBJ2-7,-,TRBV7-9,TGTGCCAGCAGCTTAGCTGGGGGCTACTACTCCTACGAGCAGTACTTC,CASSLAGGYYSYEQYF
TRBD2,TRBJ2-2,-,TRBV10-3,TGTGCCATCACGGGACTAGCGGGGGGCACGAACACCGGGGAGCTGTTTTTT,CAITGLAGGTNTGELFF
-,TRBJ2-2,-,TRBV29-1,TGCAGCGTTGAAACGACGGGCACCGGGGAGCTGTTTTTT,CSVETTGTGELFF
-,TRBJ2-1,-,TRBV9,TGTGCCAGCACCGGTCCGGGTGGTGCCTACAATGAGCAGTTCTTC,CASTGPGGAYNEQFF
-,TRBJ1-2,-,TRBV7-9,TGTGCCAGCAGCTTCGAAACTGGGAGGTATGGCTACACCTTC,CASSFETGRYGYTF
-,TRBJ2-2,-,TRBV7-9,TGTGCCAGCAGCCCCCACGGGAACGGGCTCGGTACCGGGGAGCTGTTTTTT,CASSPHGNGLGTGELFF
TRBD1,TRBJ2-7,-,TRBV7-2,TGTGCCAGCAGCAAGGACAGGACGAGCTCCTACGAGCAGTACTTC,CASSKDRTSSYEQYF
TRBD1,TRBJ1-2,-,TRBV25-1,TGTGCCAGCAGTGAGAGGGACAGTGGCTATGGCTACACCTTC,CASSERDSGYGYTF
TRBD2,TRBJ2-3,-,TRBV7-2,TGTGCCAGCAGCTTAGTTCGGACTAGCGGGGGGGATACGCAGTATTTT,CASSLVRTSGGDTQYF
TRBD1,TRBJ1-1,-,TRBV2,TGTGCCAGCTTCGGGACAGGGGCGGTCACTGAAGCTTTCTTT,CASFGTGAVTEAFF
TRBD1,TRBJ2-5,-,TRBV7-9,TGTGCCAGCAGCTCCCGGGACAGGGGGCAAGAGACCCAGTACTTC,CASSSRDRGQETQYF